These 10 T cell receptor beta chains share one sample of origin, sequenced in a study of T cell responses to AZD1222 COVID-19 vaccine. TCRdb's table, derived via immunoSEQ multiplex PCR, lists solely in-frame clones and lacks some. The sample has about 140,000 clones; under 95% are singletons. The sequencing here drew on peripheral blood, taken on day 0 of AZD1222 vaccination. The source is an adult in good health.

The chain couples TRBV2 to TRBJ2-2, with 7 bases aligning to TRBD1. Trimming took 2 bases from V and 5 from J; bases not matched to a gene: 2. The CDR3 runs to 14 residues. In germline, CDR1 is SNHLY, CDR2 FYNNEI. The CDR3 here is CASSENRGTGELFF. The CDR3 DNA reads TGTGCCAGCAGTGAAAACAGGGGAACCGGGGAGCTGTTTTTT.

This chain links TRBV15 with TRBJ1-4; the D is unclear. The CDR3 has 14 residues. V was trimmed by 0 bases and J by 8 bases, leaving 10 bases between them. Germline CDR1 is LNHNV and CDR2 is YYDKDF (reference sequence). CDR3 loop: CATSRDTAYEKLFF. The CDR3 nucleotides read TGTGCCACCAGCAGAGACACCGCCTACGAAAAACTGTTTTTT.

The CDR3 nucleotides read TGTGCCAGCAGCGGAGGACTAGCGGGAGGCACCTACGAGCAGTACTTC. Its translation: CASSGGLAGGTYEQYF. The V and J genes are TRBV11-2 and TRBJ2-7; 14 bases agree with TRBD2. Unmatched junction bases numbered 5, after V lost 5 bases and J lost 2 bases. The CDR3 has 16 residues. From germline, CDR1 is SGHAT and CDR2 FQNNGV.

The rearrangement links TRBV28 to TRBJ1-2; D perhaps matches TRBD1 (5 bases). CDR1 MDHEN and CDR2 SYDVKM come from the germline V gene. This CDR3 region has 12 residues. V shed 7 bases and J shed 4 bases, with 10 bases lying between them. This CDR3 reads CASKSGSYGYTF. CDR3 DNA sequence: TGTGCCAGCAAATCAGGGAGCTATGGCTACACCTTC.

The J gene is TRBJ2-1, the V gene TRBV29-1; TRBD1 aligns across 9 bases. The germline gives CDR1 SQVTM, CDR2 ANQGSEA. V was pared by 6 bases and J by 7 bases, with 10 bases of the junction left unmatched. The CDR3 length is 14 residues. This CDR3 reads CSVPTGTGRNEQFF. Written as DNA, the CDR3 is TGCAGCGTGCCGACCGGGACAGGGAGGAATGAGCAGTTCTTC.

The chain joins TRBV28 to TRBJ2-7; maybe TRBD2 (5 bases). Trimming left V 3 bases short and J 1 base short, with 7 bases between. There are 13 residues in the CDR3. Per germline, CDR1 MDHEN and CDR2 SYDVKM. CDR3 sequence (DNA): TGTGCCAGCAGTTTTTGGGAGTCCTACGAGCAGTACTTC. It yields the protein CASSFWESYEQYF.

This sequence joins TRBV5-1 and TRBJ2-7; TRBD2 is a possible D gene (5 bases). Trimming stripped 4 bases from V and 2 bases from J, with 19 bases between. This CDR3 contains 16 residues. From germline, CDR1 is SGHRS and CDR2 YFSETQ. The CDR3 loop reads CASSSEPSGLPYEQYF. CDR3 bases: TGCGCCAGCAGCAGTGAACCGTCAGGACTCCCCTACGAGCAGTACTTC.

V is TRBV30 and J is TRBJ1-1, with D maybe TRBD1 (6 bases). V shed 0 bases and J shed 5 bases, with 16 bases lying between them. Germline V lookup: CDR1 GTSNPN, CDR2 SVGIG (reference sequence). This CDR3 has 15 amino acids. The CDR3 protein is CAWSVLGGRRTEAFF. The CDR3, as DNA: TGTGCCTGGAGTGTACTAGGGGGGAGGAGGACTGAAGCTTTCTTT.

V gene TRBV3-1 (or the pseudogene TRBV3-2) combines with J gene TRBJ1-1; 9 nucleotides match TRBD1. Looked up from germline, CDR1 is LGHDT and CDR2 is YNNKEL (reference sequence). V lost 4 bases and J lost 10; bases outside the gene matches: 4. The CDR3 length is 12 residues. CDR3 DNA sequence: TGTGCCAGCAGCCGACAGGGGGTCGGAGCTTTCTTT. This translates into CASSRQGVGAFF.

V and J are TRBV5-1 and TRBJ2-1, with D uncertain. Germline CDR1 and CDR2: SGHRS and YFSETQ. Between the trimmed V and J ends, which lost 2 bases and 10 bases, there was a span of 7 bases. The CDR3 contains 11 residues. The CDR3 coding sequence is TGCGCCAGCAGCTTCGGTATGGAGCAGTTCTTC. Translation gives CASSFGMEQFF.